A single sample gave rise to the 9 T cell receptor beta chains below, sequenced in a study of T-cell memory formation after mild COVID-19. TCRdb analysed the 5' RACE reads with MiXCR anew, one entry per CDR3 protein. The data contain about 140,000 distinct CDR3 sequences, roughly 13% of them singletons. The sequencing input was PBMCs or a T cell subset sorted from them (not recorded which). The receptors were sampled from an adult woman who had mild COVID-19 (a few samples of this study predate the infection). Cell type and time point are not known.

This clonotype was recorded many times. The J gene is TRBJ2-3, the V gene TRBV5-6; 8 nucleotides align to TRBD1. The J segment lost 1 base and the V segment lost 2 bases, leaving 3 bases of the junction unmatched. The CDR3 sequence is 15 residues long. Per the germline V gene, CDR1 is SGHDT and CDR2 is YYEEEE. CDR3 in amino acids: CASSLGQGRTDTQYF. The CDR3 bases are TGTGCCAGCAGCTTAGGACAGGGACGCACAGATACGCAGTATTTT.

This clonotype was seen a handful of times. The V and J genes are TRBV7-3 and TRBJ1-2, with 10 positions matching TRBD1. Trimming at V came to 5 bases and at J to 13 bases, leaving 10 bases not matched to a gene. Germline V gene lookup returns CDR1 SGHTA and CDR2 FQGTGA. This CDR3 contains 13 residues. Here the CDR3 reads CASSLGQGRSGTF. The CDR3 region has the DNA TGTGCCAGCAGCCTGGGACAGGGGCGTTCAGGCACCTTC.

This clonotype was recorded a few times. The chain has TRBV20-1 and TRBJ2-7; 13 positions match TRBD2. CDR1 and CDR2 (germline): DFQATT, SNEGSKA (reference sequence). The CDR3 is 17 residues long. The V segment lost 6 bases and the J segment 2 bases; nucleotides outside the gene matches: 13. In nucleotides, the CDR3 is TGCAGTGCACAGATAACTAGCGGGAGGGCCTTTGCCTACGAGCAGTACTTC. Residues: CSAQITSGRAFAYEQYF.

The chain carries TRBV9 and TRBJ1-1; the match to TRBD1 covers 9 bases. Germline V CDR1 and CDR2: SGDLS, YYNGEE. The CDR3 is 14 amino acids. Unmatched junction bases numbered 2, after V lost 0 bases and J lost 5 bases. CDR3 region: CASSVGDRATEAFF. CDR3 sequence (DNA): TGTGCCAGCAGCGTAGGGGACAGGGCGACTGAAGCTTTCTTT.

The genes are TRBV27 and TRBJ2-3, with TRBD2 matching over 13 bases. The CDR3 covers 17 residues. Germline CDR1 and CDR2: MNHEY and SMNVEV (reference sequence). Trimming took 5 bases from V and 2 from J; bases not matched to a gene: 7. The CDR3 reads CASSPEGLAGPTDTQYF. CDR3 nucleotide sequence: TGTGCCAGCAGTCCCGAGGGACTAGCGGGACCCACAGATACGCAGTATTTT.

The chain employs TRBV7-6 and TRBJ2-6; D uncertain. This CDR3 has 15 residues. Germline CDR1 reads SGHVS; CDR2 reads FNYEAQ. Trimming cost V 5 bases and J 1 base, with 9 bases left between them. The CDR3 protein is CASSPGPSGANVLTF. The CDR3, as DNA: TGTGCCAGCAGCCCCGGGCCTTCTGGGGCCAACGTCCTGACTTTC.

The chain links TRBV7-9 to TRBJ2-3, with 8 nucleotides matching TRBD1. From germline, CDR1 is SEHNR and CDR2 FQNEAQ (reference sequence). This CDR3 is 17 amino acids long. With 4 bases clipped from V and 9 bases from J, the junction kept 18 bases outside the gene matches. The CDR3 sequence is CASSSGSTGGSGKTQYF. CDR3 DNA: TGTGCCAGCAGCTCTGGTTCCACAGGGGGTAGTGGTAAGACGCAGTATTTT.

V usage is TRBV7-9 and J usage is TRBJ2-1; TRBD1 matches 7 bases. The CDR3 totals 15 residues. V shed 5 bases and J 12 bases; nucleotides not matched to a gene: 16. Germline loops: CDR1 SEHNR, CDR2 FQNEAQ (reference sequence). Here the CDR3 reads CASSPLVTGSLVQFF. The CDR3 DNA reads as TGTGCCAGCAGCCCATTGGTGACAGGGTCTTTAGTGCAGTTCTTC.

The chain is built from TRBV14 and TRBJ2-2; D ambiguous. V was cut by 6 bases and J by 7 bases, with 6 bases left in between. CDR3 length: 11 residues. Germline V gene sequence: CDR1 SGHDN, CDR2 FVKESK. CDR3 protein: CASSLFGELFF. The CDR3 coding sequence is TGTGCCAGCAGTTTATTCGGGGAGCTGTTTTTT.